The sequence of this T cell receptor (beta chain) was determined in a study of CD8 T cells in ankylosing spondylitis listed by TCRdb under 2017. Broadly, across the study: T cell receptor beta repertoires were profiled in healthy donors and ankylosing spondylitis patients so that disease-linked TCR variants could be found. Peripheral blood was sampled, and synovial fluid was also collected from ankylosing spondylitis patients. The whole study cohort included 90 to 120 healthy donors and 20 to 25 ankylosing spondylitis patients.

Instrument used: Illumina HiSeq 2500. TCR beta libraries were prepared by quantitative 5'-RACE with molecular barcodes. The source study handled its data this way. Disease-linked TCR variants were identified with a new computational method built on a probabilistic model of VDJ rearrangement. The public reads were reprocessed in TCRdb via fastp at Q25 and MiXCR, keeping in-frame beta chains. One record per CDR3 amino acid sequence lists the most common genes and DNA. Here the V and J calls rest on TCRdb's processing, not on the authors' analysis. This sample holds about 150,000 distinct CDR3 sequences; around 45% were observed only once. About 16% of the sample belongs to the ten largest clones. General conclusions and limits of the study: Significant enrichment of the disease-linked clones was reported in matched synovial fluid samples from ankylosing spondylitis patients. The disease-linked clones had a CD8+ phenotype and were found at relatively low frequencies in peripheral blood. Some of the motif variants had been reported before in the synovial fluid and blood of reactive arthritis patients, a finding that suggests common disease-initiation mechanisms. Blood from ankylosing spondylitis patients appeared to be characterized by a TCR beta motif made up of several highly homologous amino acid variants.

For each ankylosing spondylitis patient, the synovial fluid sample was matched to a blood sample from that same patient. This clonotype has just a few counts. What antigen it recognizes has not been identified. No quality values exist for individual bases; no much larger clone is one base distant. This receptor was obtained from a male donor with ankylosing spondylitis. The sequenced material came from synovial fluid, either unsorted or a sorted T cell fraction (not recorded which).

The DNA sequence reads TGTGCCAGCTCACCGAGAGGGTTGCAGTATTTT. It translates as CASSPRGLQYF. The sequence joins TRBV18 to TRBJ2-3; the best D guess is TRBD2, with 5 bases matching. V loses 3 bases, J loses 11 bases, and the germline ends lie 9 bases apart. From the cysteine through the phenylalanine, the CDR3 covers 11 amino acids. Only the CDR3 DNA is retained, 33 bases long and in frame from the first base. From the germline V gene, CDR1 is KGHSH and CDR2 is LQKENI.